These 18 T cell receptor beta chains came from one sample sequenced in a study of T cells in Graves' hyperthyroidism and ophthalmopathy. Amplification of TCR beta CDR3 regions was performed using RNA transcripts as template. The TCR CDR3 was amplified in a first-round RT-PCR using the HTBI primer set. Via MiXCR, TCRdb re-called the multiplex PCR reads, giving one row per CDR3 protein. The data contain roughly 400,000 distinct CDR3 sequences, around an eighth of them singletons. Sequencing input: blood. These receptor sequences come from a man in his fifties or sixties with Graves' ophthalmopathy.

This clonotype was detected many times. The V call is TRBV12-3 or TRBV12-4, the J call TRBJ2-3, with 9 bases matching TRBD2. The CDR3 has 14 residues. V shed 3 bases and J 4 bases; nucleotides not matched to a gene: 2. This CDR3 reads CASSLAGGADTQYF. The CDR3 DNA reads TGTGCCAGCAGTTTGGCGGGAGGGGCAGATACGCAGTATTTT.

The table lists this clonotype with many counts. As DNA, the CDR3 is TGTGCCAGTAGTATGGGGGTCTCGTATGGCTACACCTTC. This gives the protein CASSMGVSYGYTF. V and J are TRBV19 and TRBJ1-2, with D maybe TRBD1 (5 bases). The CDR3 contains 13 residues. The germline V gene has CDR1 LNHDA and CDR2 SQIVND (reference sequence). Trimming took 3 bases from V and 5 from J, leaving 10 bases between them.

In this sample, this clonotype turned up a few times. The chain links TRBV20-1 to TRBJ2-1; D not certain. Germline V lookup: CDR1 DFQATT, CDR2 SNEGSKA (reference sequence). Trimming cost V 0 bases and J 4 bases, with 4 bases left between them. The CDR3 sequence is 12 residues long. CDR3: CSAREWYNEQFF. CDR3 in DNA: TGCAGTGCTAGAGAATGGTACAATGAGCAGTTCTTC.

This clonotype was seen at least ten times. V is TRBV20-1 and J is TRBJ2-1; D remains ambiguous. This CDR3 has 14 amino acids. Germline V gene data show CDR1 as DFQATT and CDR2 as SNEGSKA (reference sequence). With 2 bases removed from V and 0 bases from J, the gap between germline ends came to 8 bases. The CDR3, as DNA: TGCAGTGCTAGACCCGTGAGCTCCTACAATGAGCAGTTCTTC. Translation gives CSARPVSSYNEQFF.

The chain employs TRBV9 and TRBJ2-1; possibly TRBD1 for D (5 bases). V was trimmed by 1 base and J by 6 bases, leaving 8 bases between them. The CDR3 extends over 13 amino acids. The V gene's germline CDR1 is SGDLS and CDR2 YYNGEE. DNA for the CDR3: TGTGCCAGCAGCGTATCTCAGGGCAATGAGCAGTTCTTC. Encoded protein: CASSVSQGNEQFF.

This clonotype occurred many times. The chain combines TRBV20-1 with TRBJ2-5; D uncertain. Germline CDR1 DFQATT, CDR2 SNEGSKA (reference sequence). V lost 3 bases to trimming and J lost 7 bases, with 15 bases between them. CDR3 length: 13 amino acids. CDR3 sequence (DNA): TGCAGTGCTAGCAGTGGACCAGCGCGGACCCAGTACTTC. Residues: CSASSGPARTQYF.

This clonotype was picked up many times. J is TRBJ2-1 and V is TRBV3-1; D unclear. The CDR3 is 15 residues long. From germline, CDR1 is LGHDT and CDR2 YNNKEL (reference sequence). The V end was cut by 1 base, the J end by 1 base, with 8 bases between. The CDR3 loop reads CASSQVHLSYNEQFF. CDR3 in DNA: TGTGCCAGCAGCCAAGTCCACCTTTCCTACAATGAGCAGTTCTTC.

This clonotype was found a few times. This chain connects TRBV5-1 to TRBJ2-5, with TRBD2 identical over 14 bases. The trim removed 4 bases at V and 13 bases at J, leaving 12 bases unmatched. Germline assignment: CDR1 SGHRS and CDR2 YFSETQ. The CDR3 has 15 amino acids. CDR3 region: CASSQNPGTSGRGYF. For the CDR3, the DNA is TGCGCCAGCAGCCAGAACCCCGGGACTAGCGGGAGAGGGTACTTC.

This clonotype has ten or more counts. The gene calls are TRBV27 and TRBJ2-7; no clear D. The CDR3 totals 14 residues. Germline loops: CDR1 MNHEY, CDR2 SMNVEV (reference sequence). V shed 3 bases and J shed 2 bases, with 11 bases lying between them. CDR3 loop: CASSLSRQTYEQYF. The CDR3 DNA reads TGTGCCAGCAGTTTGTCTCGGCAAACCTACGAGCAGTACTTC.

This clonotype was seen many times. The genes are TRBV3-1 and TRBJ2-1; 7 bases align to TRBD2. CDR3 size: 16 residues. Germline V CDR1 and CDR2: LGHDT, YNNKEL (reference sequence). Unmatched junction bases numbered 15, after V lost 1 base and J lost 12 bases. In nucleotides, the CDR3 is TGTGCCAGCAGCCAAGTTTCTGCGGGAGAGGTTTGGTGGCAGTTCTTC. Translation gives CASSQVSAGEVWWQFF.

This clonotype was detected ten times or more. This CDR3 is CASSTLLEGAGNTIYF. CDR3 DNA sequence: TGTGCCAGCAGCACCTTACTTGAGGGTGCTGGAAACACCATATATTTT. The chain employs TRBV28 and TRBJ1-3, with unresolved D. The germline V gene encodes CDR1 MDHEN and CDR2 SYDVKM. The CDR3 has 16 residues. The germline V and J ends were trimmed by 6 bases and 2 bases, with 17 bases remaining between them.

This clonotype has just a few counts. V is TRBV15 and J is TRBJ2-2; D perhaps matches TRBD2 (6 bases). CDR1 is LNHNV and CDR2 is YYDKDF in the germline V gene (reference sequence). V was pared by 4 bases and J by 7 bases, with 19 bases between. The CDR3 has 16 residues. CDR3 loop: CATSTPMGTFYGELFF. The CDR3 DNA sequence: TGTGCCACCAGCACTCCCATGGGGACTTTTTACGGGGAGCTGTTTTTT.

In its sample, this clonotype was seen many times. The V gene is TRBV10-3, the J gene TRBJ2-5, with D perhaps matching TRBD2 (6 bases). The CDR3 has 13 amino acids. V was clipped by 3 bases and J by 5 bases, with 10 bases between them. From germline, CDR1 is ENHRY and CDR2 SYGVKD. CDR3 DNA: TGTGCCATCAGTGATTTGGAGGGTGAGACCCAGTACTTC. Protein product: CAISDLEGETQYF.

This clonotype was seen at least ten times. The genes are TRBV30 and TRBJ2-5; D gene uncertain. Per the germline V gene, CDR1 is GTSNPN and CDR2 is SVGIG (reference sequence). The CDR3 length is 11 residues. The ends were cut back, 3 bases at V and 6 bases at J, with 8 bases in the middle. Written as DNA, the CDR3 is TGTGCCTGGAGCCGAGTCCAGACCCAGTACTTC. The encoded protein is CAWSRVQTQYF.

In its sample, this clonotype was seen many times. The V call is TRBV5-8, the J call TRBJ2-1; 8 bases agree with TRBD2. Germline values: CDR1 SGHTS, CDR2 YDEGEE. The CDR3 has 14 residues. V lost 4 bases and J lost 10; bases outside the gene matches: 10. The CDR3 loop reads CASSPRAGGHEQFF. In DNA, the CDR3 is TGTGCCAGCAGCCCACGGGCGGGGGGCCACGAGCAGTTCTTC.

The chain recombines TRBV6-1 with TRBJ2-3, with 9 bases lining up with TRBD2. V lost 5 bases, J lost 2 bases, and 8 bases stayed unmatched. The CDR3 consists of 16 residues. The germline CDR1 and CDR2 sequences are MNHNS and SASEGT. The CDR3 reads CASSRHSSGNTDTQYF. The CDR3 coding sequence is TGTGCCAGCAGTAGACATTCTAGCGGGAACACAGATACGCAGTATTTT.

This clonotype was seen a handful of times. This rearrangement joins TRBV11-2 to TRBJ1-1; 8 positions agree with TRBD1. There are 15 residues in the CDR3. The V segment lost 6 bases and the J segment 3 bases; nucleotides outside the gene matches: 9. From germline, CDR1 is SGHAT and CDR2 FQNNGV. The CDR3, as DNA: TGTGCCAGCAGTCCAACCGGACAGGGCGACACTGAAGCTTTCTTT. Translating it yields CASSPTGQGDTEAFF.

The table lists this clonotype with many counts. J is TRBJ2-4 and V is TRBV18; D is undetermined. The V and J ends lost 5 bases and 6 bases respectively, with 8 bases between them. This CDR3 comprises 12 residues. In germline, CDR1 is KGHSH, CDR2 LQKENI. The CDR3 spells CASSSRGNIQYF. The CDR3, as DNA: TGTGCCAGCTCAAGCAGAGGAAACATTCAGTACTTC.